A selection of T cell receptor beta chains follows, all from one sample in a study of T cell responses to AZD1222 COVID-19 vaccine. Using immunoSEQ multiplex PCR, the repertoire was profiled, and TCRdb retains in-frame clones only, with some absent. The sample lists 100,000 or so clones, 85% to 90% occurring once. The sequencing used peripheral blood, collected on day 0 of AZD1222 vaccination. These receptors were collected from an adult in good health. The CDR3 runs from the conserved cysteine through the conserved F or W. D genes are given only for firm matches. The listing skips clone size in some rows; elsewhere it reads once, few, many or a size class.

>TRBV19|TRBJ1-5|-|-
TGTGCCAGTAGTATGGCAAGGGGCTCCGTTGGGCCCCAGCATTTT
CASSMARGSVGPQHF
>TRBV2|TRBJ2-7|-|-
TGTGCCAGCGGGGACGGCTCCTACGAGCAGTACTTC
CASGDGSYEQYF
>TRBV28|TRBJ1-2|-|-
TGTGCCAGCAGACCTGCCGCGAGTAGCAACTATGGCTACACCTTC
CASRPAASSNYGYTF
>TRBV7-8|TRBJ2-2|-|-
TGTGCCAGCCAGGGGCAGAACACCGGGGAGCTGTTTTTT
CASQGQNTGELFF
>TRBV7-2|TRBJ1-3|-|-
TGTGCCAGCAGCGCCGGGTGGGGGGCAGGAAACACCATATATTTT
CASSAGWGAGNTIYF
>TRBV7-2|TRBJ2-7|-|-
TGTGCCAGCAGCTTAGACGCTAGGGTGGTCCTGAACGAGCAGTACTTC
CASSLDARVVLNEQYF
>TRBV6-1|TRBJ2-1|-|-
TGTGCCAGCAGTGGCCTGGACAGTATTAGCTCCTACAATGAGCAGTTCTTC
CASSGLDSISSYNEQFF
>TRBV5-1|TRBJ2-1|TRBD1|once
TGCGCCAGCAGCTTTATGGCCCAACAGGGGTACCATGAGCAGTTCTTC
CASSFMAQQGYHEQFF
>TRBV11-3|TRBJ2-7|-|-
TGTGCCAGCAGCCCCCCCAGGGGAGAGCAGTACTTC
CASSPPRGEQYF
>TRBV9|TRBJ2-5|TRBD2|-
TGTGCCAGCAGCGCCTGGGATGGGGGGGTCCAAGAGACCCAGTACTTC
CASSAWDGGVQETQYF